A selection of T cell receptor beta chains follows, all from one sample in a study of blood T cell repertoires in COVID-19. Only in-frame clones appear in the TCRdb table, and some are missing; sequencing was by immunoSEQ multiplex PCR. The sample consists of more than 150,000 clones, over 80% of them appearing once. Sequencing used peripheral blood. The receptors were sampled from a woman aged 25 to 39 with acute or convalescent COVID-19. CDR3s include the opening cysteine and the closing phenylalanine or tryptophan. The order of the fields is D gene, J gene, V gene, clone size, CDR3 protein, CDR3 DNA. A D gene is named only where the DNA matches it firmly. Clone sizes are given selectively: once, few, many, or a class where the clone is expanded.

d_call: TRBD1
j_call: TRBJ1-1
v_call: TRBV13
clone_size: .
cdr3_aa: CASSLEGTVNTEAFF
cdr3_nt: TGTGCCAGCAGCTTAGAAGGGACAGTGAACACTGAAGCTTTCTTT

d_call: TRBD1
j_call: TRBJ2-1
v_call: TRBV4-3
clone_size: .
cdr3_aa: CASSRGVGTGNDEQFF
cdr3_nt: TGCGCCAGCAGCCGAGGGGTCGGGACAGGTAACGATGAGCAGTTCTTC

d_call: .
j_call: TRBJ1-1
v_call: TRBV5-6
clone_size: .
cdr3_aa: CASSFEGLQNTEAFF
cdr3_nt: TGTGCCAGCAGCTTTGAGGGACTTCAGAACACTGAAGCTTTCTTT

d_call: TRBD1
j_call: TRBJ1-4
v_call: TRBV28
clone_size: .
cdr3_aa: CASGIGQGMEKLFF
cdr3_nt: TGTGCCAGCGGGATTGGACAGGGGATGGAAAAACTGTTTTTT

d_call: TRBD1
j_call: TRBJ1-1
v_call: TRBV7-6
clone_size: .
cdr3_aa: CASSWDRDTEAFF
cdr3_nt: TGTGCCAGCAGCTGGGACAGGGACACTGAAGCTTTCTTT

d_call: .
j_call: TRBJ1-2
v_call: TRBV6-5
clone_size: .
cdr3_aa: CASSTLFWGGGYTF
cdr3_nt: TGTGCCAGCAGCACACTTTTTTGGGGCGGTGGCTACACCTTC

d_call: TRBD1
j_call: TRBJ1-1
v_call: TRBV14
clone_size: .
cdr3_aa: CASSRFRDSNTEAFF
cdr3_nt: TGTGCCAGCAGCCGCTTCCGGGACAGCAACACTGAAGCTTTCTTT

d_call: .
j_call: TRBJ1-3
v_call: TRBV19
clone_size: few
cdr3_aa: CASSISEGRNTIYF
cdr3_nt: TGTGCCAGTAGTATATCGGAGGGACGAAACACCATATATTTT

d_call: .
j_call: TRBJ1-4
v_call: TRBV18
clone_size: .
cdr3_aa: CASSPQTGPEKLFF
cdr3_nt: TGTGCCAGCTCACCACAGACAGGACCTGAAAAACTGTTTTTT

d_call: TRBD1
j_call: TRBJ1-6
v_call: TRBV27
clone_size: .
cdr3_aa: CASSLGTGVYSPLHF
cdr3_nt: TGTGCCAGCAGTTTGGGGACAGGGGTATATTCACCCCTCCACTTT

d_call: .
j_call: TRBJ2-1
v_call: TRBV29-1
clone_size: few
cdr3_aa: CSVTGNYNEQFF
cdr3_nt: TGCAGCGTAACCGGGAACTACAATGAGCAGTTCTTC

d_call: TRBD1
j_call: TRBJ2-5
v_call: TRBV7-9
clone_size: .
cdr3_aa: CASSLGQGSGETQYF
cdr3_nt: TGTGCCAGCAGCTTGGGACAGGGTAGCGGGGAGACCCAGTACTTC

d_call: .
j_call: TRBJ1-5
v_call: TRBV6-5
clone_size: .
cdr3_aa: CASRQGHSNQPQHF
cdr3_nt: TGTGCCAGCAGGCAGGGCCATAGCAATCAGCCCCAGCATTTT

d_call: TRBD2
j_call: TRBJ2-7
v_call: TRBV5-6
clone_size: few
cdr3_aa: CASSPSNSGGSYEQYF
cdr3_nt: TGTGCCAGCAGCCCCTCTAATAGCGGGGGATCCTACGAGCAGTACTTC

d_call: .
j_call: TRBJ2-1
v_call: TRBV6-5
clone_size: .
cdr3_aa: CASLSVSYNEQFF
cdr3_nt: TGTGCCAGCCTTTCGGTATCCTACAATGAGCAGTTCTTC

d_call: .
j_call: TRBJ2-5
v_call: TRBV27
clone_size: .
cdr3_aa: CASSSKRVETQYF
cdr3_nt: TGTGCCAGCAGTTCTAAGAGGGTGGAGACCCAGTACTTC

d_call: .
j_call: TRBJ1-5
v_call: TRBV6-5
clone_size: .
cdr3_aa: CAGKSGNQPQHF
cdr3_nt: TGTGCCGGTAAAAGCGGCAATCAGCCCCAGCATTTT

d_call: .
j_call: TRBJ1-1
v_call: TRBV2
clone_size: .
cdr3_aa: CASSIQPNTEAFF
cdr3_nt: TGTGCCAGCAGTATACAACCGAACACTGAAGCTTTCTTT

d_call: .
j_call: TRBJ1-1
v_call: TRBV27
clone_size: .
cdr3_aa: CASSLHRLARAFF
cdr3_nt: TGTGCCAGCAGTTTGCACAGGTTAGCAAGAGCTTTCTTT

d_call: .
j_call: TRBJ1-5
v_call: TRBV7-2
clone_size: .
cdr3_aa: CASSSSPGQPQHF
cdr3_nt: TGTGCCAGCAGCTCCTCCCCGGGTCAGCCCCAGCATTTT

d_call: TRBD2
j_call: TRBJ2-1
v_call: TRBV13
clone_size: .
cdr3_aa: CASRSKRGGRDYSYNEQFF
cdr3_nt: TGTGCCAGCAGATCCAAGCGGGGCGGGAGGGACTACTCCTACAATGAGCAGTTCTTC

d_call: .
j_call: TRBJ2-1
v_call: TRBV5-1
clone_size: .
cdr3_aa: CASRTLTGTYNEQFF
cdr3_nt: TGCGCCAGCAGGACCCTAACCGGGACCTACAATGAGCAGTTCTTC

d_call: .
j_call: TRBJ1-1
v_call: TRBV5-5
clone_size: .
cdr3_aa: CASSLRRVEAFF
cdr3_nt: TGTGCCAGCAGCTTGCGGCGGGTAGAAGCTTTCTTT

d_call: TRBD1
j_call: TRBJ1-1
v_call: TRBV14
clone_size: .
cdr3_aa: CASSLGQGTEAFF
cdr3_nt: TGTGCCAGCAGCCTGGGACAGGGGACTGAAGCTTTCTTT

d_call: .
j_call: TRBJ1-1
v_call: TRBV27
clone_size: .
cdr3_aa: CASSFSQAGDTEAFF
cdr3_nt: TGTGCCAGCAGTTTTTCGCAGGCGGGTGACACTGAAGCTTTCTTT

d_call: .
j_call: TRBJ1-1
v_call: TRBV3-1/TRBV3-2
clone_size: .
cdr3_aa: CASSQGRGGRGSTEAFF
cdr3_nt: TGTGCCAGCAGCCAGGGCCGCGGGGGGCGAGGTAGCACTGAAGCTTTCTTT

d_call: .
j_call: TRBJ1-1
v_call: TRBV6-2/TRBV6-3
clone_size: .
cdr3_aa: CASSYVGGMMEAFF
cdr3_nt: TGTGCCAGCAGTTACGTTGGAGGGATGATGGAAGCTTTCTTT

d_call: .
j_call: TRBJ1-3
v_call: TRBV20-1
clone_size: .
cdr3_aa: CSASVGGGRGNTIYF
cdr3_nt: TGCAGTGCTAGTGTAGGGGGGGGCCGTGGAAACACCATATATTTT

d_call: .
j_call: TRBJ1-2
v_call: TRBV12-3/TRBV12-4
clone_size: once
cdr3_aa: CASTDTDGYTF
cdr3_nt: TGTGCCAGCACCGATACTGATGGCTACACCTTC

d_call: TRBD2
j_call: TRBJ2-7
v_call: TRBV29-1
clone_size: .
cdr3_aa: CSVVLRTSGVEQYF
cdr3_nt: TGCAGCGTTGTACTCAGGACTAGCGGGGTCGAGCAGTACTTC

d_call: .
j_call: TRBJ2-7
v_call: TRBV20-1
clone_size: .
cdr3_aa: CSASFSNRDDEQYF
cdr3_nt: TGCAGTGCTAGTTTCTCCAACAGGGACGACGAGCAGTACTTC

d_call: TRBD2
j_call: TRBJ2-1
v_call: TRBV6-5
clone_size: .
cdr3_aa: CASRQGLAARNEQFF
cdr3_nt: TGTGCCAGCAGGCAGGGACTAGCAGCGAGAAATGAGCAGTTCTTC

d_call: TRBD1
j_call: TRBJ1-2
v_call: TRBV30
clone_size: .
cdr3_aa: CAWGSGQTTGYTF
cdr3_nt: TGTGCCTGGGGCTCGGGACAGACGACGGGCTACACCTTC

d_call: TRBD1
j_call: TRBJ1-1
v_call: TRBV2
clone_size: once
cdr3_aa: CASSGDSSEAFF
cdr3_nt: TGTGCCAGCAGCGGGGACAGCTCCGAAGCTTTCTTT

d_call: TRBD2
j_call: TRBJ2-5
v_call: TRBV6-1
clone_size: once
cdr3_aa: CASSEVGLARETQYF
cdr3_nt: TGTGCCAGCAGTGAAGTGGGACTAGCTCGGGAGACCCAGTACTTC

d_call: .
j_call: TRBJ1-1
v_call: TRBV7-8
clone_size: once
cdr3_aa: CASSLSGGTTEAFF
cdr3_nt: TGTGCCAGCAGCTTGAGTGGGGGGACCACTGAAGCTTTCTTT

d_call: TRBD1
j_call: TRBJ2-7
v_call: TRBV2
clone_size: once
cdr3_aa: CASSYRGSMGEQYF
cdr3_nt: TGTGCCAGCAGTTACAGGGGGAGTATGGGCGAGCAGTACTTC

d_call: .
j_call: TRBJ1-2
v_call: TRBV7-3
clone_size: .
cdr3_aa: CASSLVRGSGYTF
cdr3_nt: TGTGCCAGCAGCTTGGTCAGGGGAAGCGGCTACACCTTC

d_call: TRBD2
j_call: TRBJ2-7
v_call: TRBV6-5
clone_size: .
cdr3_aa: CASRGGTYEQYF
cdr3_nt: TGTGCCAGCAGGGGGGGGACCTACGAGCAGTACTTC

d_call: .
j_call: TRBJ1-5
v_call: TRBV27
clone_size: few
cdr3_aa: CASSFAGYSNQPQHF
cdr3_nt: TGTGCCAGCAGTTTTGCAGGCTATAGCAATCAGCCCCAGCATTTT

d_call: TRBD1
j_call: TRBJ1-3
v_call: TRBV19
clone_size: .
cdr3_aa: CASCRDRVSSGNTIYF
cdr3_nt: TGTGCCAGTTGCCGGGACAGGGTCTCATCTGGAAACACCATATATTTT

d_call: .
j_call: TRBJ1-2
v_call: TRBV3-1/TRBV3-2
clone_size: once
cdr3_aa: CASRAGPPRWGYTF
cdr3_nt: TGTGCCAGCAGGGCGGGCCCCCCCCGATGGGGCTACACCTTC

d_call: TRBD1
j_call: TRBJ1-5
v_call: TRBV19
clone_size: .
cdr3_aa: CASSIRQGVSNQPQHF
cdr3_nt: TGTGCCAGTAGTATAAGACAGGGCGTAAGCAATCAGCCCCAGCATTTT

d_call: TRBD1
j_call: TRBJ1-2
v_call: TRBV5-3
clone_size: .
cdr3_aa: CARSTLSTGGTDYGYTF
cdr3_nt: TGTGCCAGAAGCACCCTTTCGACAGGGGGCACGGACTATGGCTACACCTTC

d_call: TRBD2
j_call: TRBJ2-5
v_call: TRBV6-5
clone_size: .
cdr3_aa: CASSYSSGRPQETQYF
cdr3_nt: TGTGCCAGCAGTTACTCTAGCGGGAGGCCCCAAGAGACCCAGTACTTC

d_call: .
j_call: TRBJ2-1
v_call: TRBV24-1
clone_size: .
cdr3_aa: CATSDYIPGSYNEQFF
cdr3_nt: TGTGCCACCAGTGATTATATCCCAGGGTCGTACAATGAGCAGTTCTTC

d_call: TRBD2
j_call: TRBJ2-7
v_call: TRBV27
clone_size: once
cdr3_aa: CASSLSCRGSRCEQYF
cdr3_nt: TGTGCCAGCAGTTTATCTTGCCGCGGGAGTCGTTGCGAGCAGTACTTC

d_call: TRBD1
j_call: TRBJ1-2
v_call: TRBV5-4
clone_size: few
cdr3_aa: CASSLTGYGYTF
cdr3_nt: TGTGCCAGCAGTTTGACAGGGTATGGCTACACCTTC

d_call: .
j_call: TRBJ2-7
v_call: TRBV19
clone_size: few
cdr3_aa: CASSMRIQTGEQYF
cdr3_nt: TGTGCCAGTAGTATGAGAATCCAGACGGGGGAGCAGTACTTC